A single sample is the source of the 19 T cell receptor beta chains below, sequenced in a study of T cell responses to AZD1222 COVID-19 vaccine. Measured with immunoSEQ multiplex PCR; TCRdb has only the in-frame clones, and not every one. The repertoire holds 120,000 or so clones, with about 95% as singletons. Specimen: peripheral blood, collected 28 days after the second AZD1222 dose. The receptors here all came from an adult who received the AZD1222 COVID-19 vaccine.

Only one count was recorded for this clone. This chain connects TRBV29-1 to TRBJ1-1; no clear D. CDR1 and CDR2 from the germline V gene are SQVTM and ANQGSEA. V lost 4 bases to trimming and J lost 4 bases, with 16 bases between them. This CDR3 has 14 amino acids. The CDR3 spells CSVVPPSRTTEAFF. DNA for the CDR3: TGCAGCGTTGTCCCTCCGAGCAGAACCACTGAAGCTTTCTTT.

The V call is TRBV2, the J call TRBJ1-2; D is perhaps TRBD1 (5 bases). Trimming removed 4 bases at V and 5 bases at J, with 11 bases between. This CDR3 is built from 13 residues. Per germline, CDR1 SNHLY and CDR2 FYNNEI. CDR3 amino acids: CASSAQGEYGYTF. For the CDR3, the DNA is TGTGCCAGCAGTGCTCAGGGCGAATATGGCTACACCTTC. Full variable domain (outside the CDR3, taken from reference TRBV2 and TRBJ1-2): EPEVTQTPSHQVTQMGQEVILRCVPISNHLYFYWYRQILGQKVEFLVSFYNNEISEKSEIFDDQFSVERPDGSNFTLKIRSTKLEDSAMYFCASSAQGEYGYTFGSGTRLTVV.

This clone appeared a single time. J is TRBJ1-1 and V is TRBV25-1; 8 bases match TRBD1. The CDR3 is 13 residues long. Germline trimming cut 6 bases from V and 5 bases from J; bases unmatched to any gene: 5. The germline V gene has CDR1 MGHDK and CDR2 SYGVNS. The CDR3 here is CASRGTGGTEAFF. CDR3 in DNA: TGTGCCAGCAGGGGGACAGGTGGTACTGAAGCTTTCTTT.

The rearrangement uses TRBV20-1 and TRBJ1-6, with D possibly matching TRBD1 (5 bases). CDR3 length: 17 residues. V was pared by 3 bases and J by 6 bases, with 21 bases between. Germline CDR1 and CDR2: DFQATT and SNEGSKA (reference sequence). The CDR3 sequence is CSASGSGGAGINSPLHF. The DNA of the CDR3 is TGCAGTGCTAGTGGTTCCGGCGGGGCAGGGATTAATTCACCCCTCCACTTT.

This chain links TRBV20-1 with TRBJ1-6; maybe TRBD1 (5 bases). The V and J ends lost 3 bases and 9 bases respectively, with 15 bases between them. The length of the CDR3 is 14 residues. Looked up from germline, CDR1 is DFQATT and CDR2 is SNEGSKA (reference sequence). The CDR3: CSASPRQDSSPLHF. The CDR3 DNA follows: TGCAGTGCTAGTCCCCGACAAGACAGTTCACCCCTCCACTTT.

The rearrangement links TRBV12-3 or TRBV12-4 to TRBJ1-2, with no clear D. The CDR3 is 13 amino acids. V dropped 3 bases and J dropped 2 bases, with 7 bases sitting between them. The chain's CDR3 is CASSLRRNYGYTF. In DNA, the CDR3 is TGTGCCAGCAGTTTGCGAAGGAACTATGGCTACACCTTC.

The chain combines TRBV2 with TRBJ2-5, with 8 bases aligning to TRBD1. Trimming at V came to 6 bases and at J to 4 bases, leaving 10 bases not matched to a gene. The CDR3 sequence is 15 residues long. Germline V gives CDR1 SNHLY, CDR2 FYNNEI. The CDR3 DNA is TGTGCCAGCAGCGGGTCGGGACAGGCTAGAGAGACCCAGTACTTC. Protein product: CASSGSGQARETQYF.

A single count supports this clone. The V and J genes are TRBV29-1 and TRBJ2-1; 16 bases fit TRBD2. The CDR3 extends over 19 amino acids. Germline V CDR1 and CDR2: SQVTM, ANQGSEA. The junction had 11 bases not matched to a gene; V was cut back by 2 bases and J by 4 bases. In DNA, the CDR3 is TGCAGCGTTGAACGGGGGGGGACTAGCGGGAGGGCGGGGTACAATGAGCAGTTCTTC. Translating it yields CSVERGGTSGRAGYNEQFF.

The V gene is TRBV6-5, the J gene TRBJ1-5, with D possibly TRBD1 on 6 matching bases. CDR1 and CDR2 (germline): MNHEY, SVGAGI. Trimming pared 6 bases from V and 5 bases from J, leaving 14 bases between. The CDR3 contains 14 residues. In DNA, the CDR3 is TGTGCCAGCAGGGGGGGGCAGCCTTATCAGCCCCAGCATTTT. Amino acid sequence: CASRGGQPYQPQHF.

This clone is a singleton in its sample. The gene calls are TRBV5-1 and TRBJ1-1; D is unresolved. Germline V gene sequence: CDR1 SGHRS, CDR2 YFSETQ. The CDR3 is 15 amino acids. V lost 0 bases, J lost 0 bases, and 9 bases lay in between. The DNA for the CDR3 is TGCGCCAGCAGCTTGGCCGTAAGCATGAACACTGAAGCTTTCTTT. It specifies CASSLAVSMNTEAFF.

This chain uses TRBV19 with TRBJ1-2, with 8 bases fitting TRBD1. V shed 7 bases, J shed 4 bases, and the junction held 8 bases outside the gene matches. The CDR3 has 14 amino acids. CDR1 is LNHDA, CDR2 SQIVND, per germline (reference sequence). CDR3 nucleotides: TGTGCCAGTAACCCCCAGGGGGCAACCTATGGCTACACCTTC. Translation: CASNPQGATYGYTF.

CDR3 sequence: CASSQGQGVYTDTQYF. For the CDR3, the DNA is TGTGCCAGCAGCCAGGGACAGGGGGTATACACAGATACGCAGTATTTT. The V and J genes are TRBV4-2 and TRBJ2-3; TRBD1 aligns across 11 bases. Trimming took 3 bases from V and 2 from J; bases not matched to a gene: 4. Germline loops: CDR1 LGHNA, CDR2 YNFKEQ. The CDR3 has 16 residues.

As DNA, the CDR3 is TGTGCCAGCAGTGTGTATCCCGGGACAGTCCACTGTCAGCCCCAGCATTTT. Protein sequence: CASSVYPGTVHCQPQHF. The chain joins TRBV6-4 to TRBJ1-5, with 7 bases fitting TRBD1. CDR3 length: 17 residues. The J segment lost 6 bases and the V segment lost 4 bases, leaving 15 bases of the junction unmatched. Germline V gene lookup returns CDR1 MRHNA and CDR2 SNTAGT.

The rearrangement joins TRBV7-9 to TRBJ1-2; D gene ambiguous. Between the trimmed V and J ends, which lost 3 bases and 3 bases, there was a span of 11 bases. This CDR3 has 14 amino acids. The germline gives CDR1 SEHNR, CDR2 FQNEAQ (reference sequence). The CDR3 sequence is CASSFSGEDYGYTF. The CDR3 region has the DNA TGTGCCAGCAGCTTTTCCGGTGAGGACTATGGCTACACCTTC.

The chain is built from TRBV19 and TRBJ1-1; TRBD1 might be the D (5 bases). The CDR3 covers 15 residues. V was clipped by 7 bases and J by 5 bases, with 20 bases between them. Germline assignment: CDR1 LNHDA and CDR2 SQIVND (reference sequence). The CDR3 coding sequence is TGTGCCAGTATGAACAGGAAGGGAGTGAGGACTGAAGCTTTCTTT. Its translation is CASMNRKGVRTEAFF.

This chain joins TRBV5-6 and TRBJ2-6; D call uncertain. This CDR3 spans 14 amino acids. Germline V CDR1 and CDR2: SGHDT, YYEEEE. V dropped 4 bases and J dropped 1 base, with 6 bases sitting between them. The CDR3 DNA reads as TGTGCCAGCAGCCTATGGTCTGGGGCCAACGTCCTGACTTTC. Translated, it gives CASSLWSGANVLTF.

The chain couples TRBV3-1 (or the pseudogene TRBV3-2) to TRBJ2-5; TRBD1 matches 7 bases. CDR1 is LGHDT, CDR2 YNNKEL, per germline (reference sequence). This CDR3 has 14 residues. J lost 2 bases, V lost 3 bases, and 3 bases had no gene match. CDR3 loop: CASSQMTGQETQYF. The CDR3 DNA reads TGTGCCAGCAGCCAGATGACAGGGCAAGAGACCCAGTACTTC.

This chain links TRBV11-2 with TRBJ1-2, with D hard to call. V was cut by 2 bases and J by 2 bases, with 15 bases left in between. CDR1 is SGHAT and CDR2 is FQNNGV in the germline V gene. The CDR3 consists of 16 residues. CDR3 sequence reads: CASSLTRGAKNYGYTF. The DNA for the CDR3 is TGTGCCAGCAGCTTAACACGCGGAGCCAAAAACTATGGCTACACCTTC.

CDR3 sequence reads: CATSRALGRLISGANVLTF. The CDR3 DNA follows: TGTGCCACCAGCAGAGCATTAGGCAGGTTAATCTCTGGGGCCAACGTCCTGACTTTC. V and J are TRBV15 and TRBJ2-6, with D unclear. The CDR3 spans 19 residues. V lost 1 base, J lost 0 bases, and 16 bases lay in between. The germline gives CDR1 LNHNV, CDR2 YYDKDF (reference sequence).